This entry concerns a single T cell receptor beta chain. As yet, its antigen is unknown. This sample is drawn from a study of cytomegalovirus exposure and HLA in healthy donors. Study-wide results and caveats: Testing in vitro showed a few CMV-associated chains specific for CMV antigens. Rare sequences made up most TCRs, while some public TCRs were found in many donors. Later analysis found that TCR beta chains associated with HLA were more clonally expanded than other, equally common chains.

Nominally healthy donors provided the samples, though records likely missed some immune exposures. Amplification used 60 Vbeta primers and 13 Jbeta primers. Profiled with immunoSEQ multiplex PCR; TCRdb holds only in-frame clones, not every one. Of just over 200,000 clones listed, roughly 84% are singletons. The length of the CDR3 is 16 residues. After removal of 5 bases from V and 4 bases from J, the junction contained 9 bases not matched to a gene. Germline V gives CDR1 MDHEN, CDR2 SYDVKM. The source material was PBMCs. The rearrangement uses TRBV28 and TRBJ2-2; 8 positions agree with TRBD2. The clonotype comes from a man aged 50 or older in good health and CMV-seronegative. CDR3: CASSGVAGQITGELFF. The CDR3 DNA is TGTGCCAGCAGTGGGGTAGCGGGACAAATCACCGGGGAGCTGTTTTTT.